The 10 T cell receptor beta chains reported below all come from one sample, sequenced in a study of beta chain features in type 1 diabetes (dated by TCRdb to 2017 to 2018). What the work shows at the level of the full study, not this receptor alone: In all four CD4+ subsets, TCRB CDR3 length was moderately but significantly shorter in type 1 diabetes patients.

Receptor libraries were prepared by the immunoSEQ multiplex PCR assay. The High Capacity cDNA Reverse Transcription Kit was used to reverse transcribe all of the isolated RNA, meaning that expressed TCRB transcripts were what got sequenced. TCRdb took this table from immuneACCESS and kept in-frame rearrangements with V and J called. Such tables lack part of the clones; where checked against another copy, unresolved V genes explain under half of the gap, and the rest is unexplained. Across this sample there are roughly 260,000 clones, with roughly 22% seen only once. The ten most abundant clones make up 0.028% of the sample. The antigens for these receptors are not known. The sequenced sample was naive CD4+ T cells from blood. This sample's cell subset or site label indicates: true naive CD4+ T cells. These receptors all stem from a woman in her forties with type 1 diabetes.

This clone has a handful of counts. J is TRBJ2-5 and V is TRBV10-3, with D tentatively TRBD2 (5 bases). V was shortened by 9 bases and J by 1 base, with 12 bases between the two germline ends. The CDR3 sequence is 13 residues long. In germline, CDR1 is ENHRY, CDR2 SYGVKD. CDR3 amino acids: CAITRETQETQYF. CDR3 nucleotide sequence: TGTGCCATAACTCGGGAAACCCAAGAGACCCAGTACTTC.

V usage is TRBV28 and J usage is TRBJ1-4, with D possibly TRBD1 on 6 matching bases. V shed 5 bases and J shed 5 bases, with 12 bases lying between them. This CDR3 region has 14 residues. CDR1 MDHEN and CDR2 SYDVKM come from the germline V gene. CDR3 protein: CASSHGTLNEKLFF. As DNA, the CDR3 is TGTGCCAGCAGTCACGGGACACTAAATGAAAAACTGTTTTTT.

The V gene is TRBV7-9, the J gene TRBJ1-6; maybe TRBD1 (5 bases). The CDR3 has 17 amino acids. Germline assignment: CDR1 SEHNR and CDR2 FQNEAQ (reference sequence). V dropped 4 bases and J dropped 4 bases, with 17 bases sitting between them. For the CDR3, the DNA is TGTGCCAGCAGCTCGACAGCCTCTAGGGGTTATAATTCACCCCTCCACTTT. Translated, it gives CASSSTASRGYNSPLHF.

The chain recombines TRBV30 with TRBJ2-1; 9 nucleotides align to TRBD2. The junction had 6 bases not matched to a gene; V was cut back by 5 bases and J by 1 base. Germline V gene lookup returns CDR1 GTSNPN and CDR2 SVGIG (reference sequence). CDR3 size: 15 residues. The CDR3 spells CAWAGTSISYNEQFF. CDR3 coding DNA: TGTGCCTGGGCCGGGACTAGCATATCCTACAATGAGCAGTTCTTC.

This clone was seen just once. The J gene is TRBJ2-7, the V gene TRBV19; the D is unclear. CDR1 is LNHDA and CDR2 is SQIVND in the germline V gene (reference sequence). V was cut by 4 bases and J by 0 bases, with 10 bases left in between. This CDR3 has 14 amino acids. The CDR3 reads CASSSSSSSYEQYF. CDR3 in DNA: TGTGCCAGTAGTAGCTCATCGAGCTCCTACGAGCAGTACTTC.

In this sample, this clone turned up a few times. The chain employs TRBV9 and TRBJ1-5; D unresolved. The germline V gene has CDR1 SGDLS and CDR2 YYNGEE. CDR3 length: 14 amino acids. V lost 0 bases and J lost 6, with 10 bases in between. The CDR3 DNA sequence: TGTGCCAGCAGCGTAGAAGCGGCGGGTCAGCCCCAGCATTTT. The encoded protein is CASSVEAAGQPQHF.

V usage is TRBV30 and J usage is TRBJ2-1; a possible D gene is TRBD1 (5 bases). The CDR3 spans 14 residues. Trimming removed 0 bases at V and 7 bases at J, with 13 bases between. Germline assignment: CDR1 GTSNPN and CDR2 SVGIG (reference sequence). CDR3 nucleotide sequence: TGTGCCTGGAGTGTAAGCAGGGTAAGGAATGAGCAGTTCTTC. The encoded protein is CAWSVSRVRNEQFF.

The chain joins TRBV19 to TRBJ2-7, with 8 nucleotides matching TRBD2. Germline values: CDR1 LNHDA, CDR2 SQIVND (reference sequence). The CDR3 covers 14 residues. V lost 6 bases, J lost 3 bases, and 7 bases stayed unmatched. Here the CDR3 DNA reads TGTGCCAGTAGCCGAGCCGGGGGGGGCTACGAGCAGTACTTC. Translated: CASSRAGGGYEQYF.

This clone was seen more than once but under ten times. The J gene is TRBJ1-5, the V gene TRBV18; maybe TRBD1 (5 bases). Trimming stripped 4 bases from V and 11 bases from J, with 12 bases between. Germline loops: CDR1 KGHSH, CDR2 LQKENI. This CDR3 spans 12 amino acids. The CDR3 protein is CASSLNRDSQHF. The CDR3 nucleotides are TGTGCCAGCTCACTCAACCGGGACTCCCAGCATTTT. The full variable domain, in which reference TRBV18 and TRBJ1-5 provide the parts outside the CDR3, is NAGVMQNPRHLVRRRGQEARLRCSPMKGHSHVYWYRQLPEEGLKFMVYLQKENIIDESGMPKERFSAEFPKEGPSILRIQQVVRGDSAAYFCASSLNRDSQHFGDGTRLSIL.

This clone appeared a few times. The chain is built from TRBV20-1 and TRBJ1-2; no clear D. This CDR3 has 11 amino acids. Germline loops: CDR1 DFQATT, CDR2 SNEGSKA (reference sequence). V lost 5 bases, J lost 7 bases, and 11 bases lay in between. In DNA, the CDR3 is TGCAGTGCTTACCCGACAACTGGCTACACCTTC. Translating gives CSAYPTTGYTF.